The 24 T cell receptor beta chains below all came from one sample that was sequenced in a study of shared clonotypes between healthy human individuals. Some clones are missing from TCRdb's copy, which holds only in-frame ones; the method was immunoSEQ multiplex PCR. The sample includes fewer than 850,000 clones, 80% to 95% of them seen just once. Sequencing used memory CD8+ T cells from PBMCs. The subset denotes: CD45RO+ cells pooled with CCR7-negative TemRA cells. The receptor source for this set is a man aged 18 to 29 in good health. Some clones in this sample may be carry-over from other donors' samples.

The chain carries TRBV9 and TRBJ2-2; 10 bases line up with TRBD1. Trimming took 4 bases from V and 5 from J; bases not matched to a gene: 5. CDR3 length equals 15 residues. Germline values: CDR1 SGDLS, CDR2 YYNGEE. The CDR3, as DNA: TGTGCCAGCAGCACCCGACAGGGGGCTACCGGGGAGCTGTTTTTT. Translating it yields CASSTRQGATGELFF.

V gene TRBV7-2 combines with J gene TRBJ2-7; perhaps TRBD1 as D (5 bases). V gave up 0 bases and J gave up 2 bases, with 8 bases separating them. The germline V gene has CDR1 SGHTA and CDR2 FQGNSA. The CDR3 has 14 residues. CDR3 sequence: CASSLAADTYEQYF. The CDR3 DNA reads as TGTGCCAGCAGCTTAGCGGCGGACACCTACGAGCAGTACTTC.

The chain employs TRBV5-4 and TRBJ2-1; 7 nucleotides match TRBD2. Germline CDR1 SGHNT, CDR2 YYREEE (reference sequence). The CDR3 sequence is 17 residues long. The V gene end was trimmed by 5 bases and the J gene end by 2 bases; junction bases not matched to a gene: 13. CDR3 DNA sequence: TGTGCCAGCAGAGGTGGTGCGGGAGAGTTGACCTACAATGAGCAGTTCTTC. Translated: CASRGGAGELTYNEQFF. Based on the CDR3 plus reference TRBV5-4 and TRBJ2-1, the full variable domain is ETGVTQSPTHLIKTRGQQVTLRCSSQSGHNTVSWYQQALGQGPQFIFQYYREEENGRGNFPPRFSGLQFPNYSSELNVNALELDDSALYLCASRGGAGELTYNEQFFGPGTRLTVL.

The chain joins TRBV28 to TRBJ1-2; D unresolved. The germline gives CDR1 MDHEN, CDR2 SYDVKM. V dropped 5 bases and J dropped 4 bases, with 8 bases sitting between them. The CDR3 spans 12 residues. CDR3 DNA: TGTGCCAGCAGTAGTGCCGGCTATGGCTACACCTTC. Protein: CASSSAGYGYTF.

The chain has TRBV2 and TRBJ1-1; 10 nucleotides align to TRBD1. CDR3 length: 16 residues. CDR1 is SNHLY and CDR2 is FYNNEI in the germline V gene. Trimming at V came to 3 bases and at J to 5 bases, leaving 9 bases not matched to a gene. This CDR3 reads CASSEGTGVFFTEAFF. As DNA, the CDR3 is TGTGCCAGCAGTGAGGGGACAGGGGTCTTTTTTACTGAAGCTTTCTTT.

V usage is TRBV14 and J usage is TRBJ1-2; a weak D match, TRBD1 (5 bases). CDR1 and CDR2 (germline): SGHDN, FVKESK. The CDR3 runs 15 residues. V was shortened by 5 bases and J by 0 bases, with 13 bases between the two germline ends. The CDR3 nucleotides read TGTGCCAGCAGCAGCCGGGACGGACCTAACTATGGCTACACCTTC. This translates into CASSSRDGPNYGYTF.

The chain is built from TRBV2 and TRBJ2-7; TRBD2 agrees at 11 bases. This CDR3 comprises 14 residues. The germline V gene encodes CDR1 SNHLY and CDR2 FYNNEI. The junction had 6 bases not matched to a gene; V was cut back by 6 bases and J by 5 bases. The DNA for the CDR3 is TGTGCCAGCAGGGCACTAGCGGGAGCTGACGAGCAGTACTTC. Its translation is CASRALAGADEQYF.

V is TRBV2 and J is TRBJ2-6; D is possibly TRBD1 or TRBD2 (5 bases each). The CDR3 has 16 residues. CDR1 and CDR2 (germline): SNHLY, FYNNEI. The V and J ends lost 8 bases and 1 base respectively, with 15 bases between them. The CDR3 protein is CASLWDLQSGANVLTF. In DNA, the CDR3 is TGTGCCAGCCTCTGGGACCTCCAATCTGGGGCCAACGTCCTGACTTTC.

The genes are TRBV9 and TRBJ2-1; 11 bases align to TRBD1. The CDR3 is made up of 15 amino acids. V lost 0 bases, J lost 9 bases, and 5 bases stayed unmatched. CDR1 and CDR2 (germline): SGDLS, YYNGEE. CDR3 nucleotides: TGTGCCAGCAGCGTAGGGGGACAGGGGGTGGCTGAGCAGTTCTTC. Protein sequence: CASSVGGQGVAEQFF.

Here the CDR3 reads CASSEGVSHAYEQYF. The CDR3 DNA sequence: TGTGCCAGCAGTGAAGGGGTCAGTCATGCCTACGAGCAGTACTTC. V and J are TRBV6-1 and TRBJ2-7; D is unclear. The germline V gene encodes CDR1 MNHNS and CDR2 SASEGT. V gave up 1 base and J gave up 2 bases, with 12 bases separating them. The CDR3 runs to 15 residues.

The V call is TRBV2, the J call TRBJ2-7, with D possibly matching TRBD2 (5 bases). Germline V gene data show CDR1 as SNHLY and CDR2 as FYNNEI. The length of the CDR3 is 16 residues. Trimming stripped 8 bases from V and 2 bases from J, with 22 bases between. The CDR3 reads CASRMNPGYMAYEQYF. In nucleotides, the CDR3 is TGTGCCAGCCGGATGAATCCGGGATACATGGCCTACGAGCAGTACTTC.

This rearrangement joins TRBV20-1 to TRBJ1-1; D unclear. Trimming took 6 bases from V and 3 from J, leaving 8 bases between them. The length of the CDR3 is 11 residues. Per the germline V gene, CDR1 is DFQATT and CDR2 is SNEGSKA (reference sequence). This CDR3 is CSAVRDTEAFF. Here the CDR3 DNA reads TGCAGTGCCGTGCGGGACACTGAAGCTTTCTTT.

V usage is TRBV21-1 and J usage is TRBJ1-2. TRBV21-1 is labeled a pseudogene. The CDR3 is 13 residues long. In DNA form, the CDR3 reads TGTGCCAGCAGGGCCCAAGGAAACTATGGCTACACCTTC. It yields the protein CASRAQGNYGYTF.

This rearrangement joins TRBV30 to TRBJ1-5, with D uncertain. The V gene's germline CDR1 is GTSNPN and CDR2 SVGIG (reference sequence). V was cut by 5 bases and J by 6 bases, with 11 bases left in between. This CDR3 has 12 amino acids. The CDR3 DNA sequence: TGTGCCTGGGACGCGGTGGGTCAGCCCCAGCATTTT. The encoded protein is CAWDAVGQPQHF.

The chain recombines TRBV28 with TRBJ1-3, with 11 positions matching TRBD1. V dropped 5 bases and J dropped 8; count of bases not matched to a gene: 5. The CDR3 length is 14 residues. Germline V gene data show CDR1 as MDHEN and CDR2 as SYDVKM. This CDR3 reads CASSPPGQGDTIYF. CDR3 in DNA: TGTGCCAGCAGTCCTCCGGGACAGGGGGACACCATATATTTT.

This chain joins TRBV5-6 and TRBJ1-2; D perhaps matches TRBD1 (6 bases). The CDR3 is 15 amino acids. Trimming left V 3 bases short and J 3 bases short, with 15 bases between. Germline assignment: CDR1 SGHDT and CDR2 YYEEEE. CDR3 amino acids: CASSSSDRQYYGYTF. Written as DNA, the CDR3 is TGTGCCAGCAGCTCATCGGACAGACAGTACTATGGCTACACCTTC.

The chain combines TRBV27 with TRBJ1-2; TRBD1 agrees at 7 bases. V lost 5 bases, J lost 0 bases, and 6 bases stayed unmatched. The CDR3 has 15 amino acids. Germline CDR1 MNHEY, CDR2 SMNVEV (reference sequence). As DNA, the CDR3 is TGTGCCAGCAGTGCTGGGACAGATACTAACTATGGCTACACCTTC. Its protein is CASSAGTDTNYGYTF.

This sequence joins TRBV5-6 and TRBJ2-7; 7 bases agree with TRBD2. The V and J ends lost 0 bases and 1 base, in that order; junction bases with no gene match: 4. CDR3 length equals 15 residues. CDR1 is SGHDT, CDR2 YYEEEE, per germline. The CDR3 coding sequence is TGTGCCAGCAGCTTGGGTCCAGCGGGATCCTACGAGCAGTACTTC. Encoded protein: CASSLGPAGSYEQYF.

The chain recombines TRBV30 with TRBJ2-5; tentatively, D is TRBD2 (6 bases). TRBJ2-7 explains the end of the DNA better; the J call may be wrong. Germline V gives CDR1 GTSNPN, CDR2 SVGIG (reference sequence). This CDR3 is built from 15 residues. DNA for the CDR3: TGTGCCTGGAGTGTAGGGGCGGGAATGGCCTACGAGCAGTACTTC. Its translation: CAWSVGAGMAYEQYF.

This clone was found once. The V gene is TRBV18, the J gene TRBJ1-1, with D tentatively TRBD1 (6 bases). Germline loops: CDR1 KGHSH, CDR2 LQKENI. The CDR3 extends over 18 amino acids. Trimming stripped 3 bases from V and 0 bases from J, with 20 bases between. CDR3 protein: CASSPTWGAATLNTEAFF. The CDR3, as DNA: TGTGCCAGCTCACCGACCTGGGGGGCAGCTACATTGAACACTGAAGCTTTCTTT.

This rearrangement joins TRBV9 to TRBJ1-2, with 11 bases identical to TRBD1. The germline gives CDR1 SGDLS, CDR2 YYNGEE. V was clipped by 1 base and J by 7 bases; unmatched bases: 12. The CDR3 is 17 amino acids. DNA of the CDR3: TGTGCCAGCAGCGTATCCCGGGACAGGGGGAATCCCTCTGGCTACACCTTC. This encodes CASSVSRDRGNPSGYTF.

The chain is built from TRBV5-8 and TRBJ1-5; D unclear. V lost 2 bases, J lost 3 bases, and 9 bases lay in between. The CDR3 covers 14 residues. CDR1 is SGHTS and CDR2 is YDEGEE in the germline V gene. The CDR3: CASSFSGNNQPQHF. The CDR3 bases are TGTGCCAGCAGCTTTTCGGGTAACAATCAGCCCCAGCATTTT.

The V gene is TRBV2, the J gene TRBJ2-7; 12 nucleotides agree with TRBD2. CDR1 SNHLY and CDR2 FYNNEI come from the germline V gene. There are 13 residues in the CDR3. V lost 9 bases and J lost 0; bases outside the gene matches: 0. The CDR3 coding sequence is TGTGCCAGGGGACTAGCGGGCTCCTACGAGCAGTACTTC. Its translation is CARGLAGSYEQYF.

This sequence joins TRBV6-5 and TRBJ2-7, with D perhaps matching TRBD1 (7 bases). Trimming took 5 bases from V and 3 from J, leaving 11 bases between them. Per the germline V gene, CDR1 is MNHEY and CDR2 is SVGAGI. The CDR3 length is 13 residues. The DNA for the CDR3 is TGTGCCAGCAGTGCGGGACAGATCTACGAGCAGTACTTC. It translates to CASSAGQIYEQYF.